A selection of T cell receptor beta chains follows, all from one sample in a study of long-term antiretroviral therapy in people with HIV. The repertoire was sequenced with immunoSEQ multiplex PCR; TCRdb's copy has only in-frame clones and lacks some. The sample includes approximately 41,000 clones, roughly 80% of them seen just once. The sample in question was unsorted PBMCs, obtained 1.5 years after starting antiretroviral therapy. The receptors here all came from a young man with HIV. The CDR3 runs from the conserved cysteine through the conserved F or W. D genes are given only for firm matches. Not every row has a clone size; where given, it reads once, few, many or a size class.

J gene: TRBJ2-1; clone size: once; D gene: .; V gene: TRBV18; CDR3 DNA: TGTGCCAGCTCACCTCAGCACTCCTACAATGAGCAGTTCTTC; CDR3 protein: CASSPQHSYNEQFF
J gene: TRBJ2-7; clone size: few; D gene: TRBD2; V gene: TRBV27; CDR3 DNA: TGTGCCAGCAAAGCCGGGAGGCGTGTGGGTGAGCAGTACTTC; CDR3 protein: CASKAGRRVGEQYF
J gene: TRBJ2-7; clone size: .; D gene: TRBD2; V gene: TRBV11-1; CDR3 DNA: TGTGCCAGCAGCCCGACTAGCGGGTCTACCTACGAGCAGTACTTC; CDR3 protein: CASSPTSGSTYEQYF
J gene: TRBJ2-3; clone size: .; D gene: .; V gene: TRBV14; CDR3 DNA: TGTGCCAGCAGCCCACCCGGGGGTACGCAGTATTTT; CDR3 protein: CASSPPGGTQYF
J gene: TRBJ2-5; clone size: .; D gene: .; V gene: TRBV7-8; CDR3 DNA: TGTGCCAGCAGCCGTGAGGAGACCCAGTACTTC; CDR3 protein: CASSREETQYF
J gene: TRBJ1-1; clone size: .; D gene: .; V gene: TRBV7-6; CDR3 DNA: TGTGCCAGCAGCTTACCAGGGCATGGTGAAGCTTTCTTT; CDR3 protein: CASSLPGHGEAFF
J gene: TRBJ2-7; clone size: .; D gene: TRBD1; V gene: TRBV11-3; CDR3 DNA: TGTGCCAGCAGCTTTTCGGGACAGCTTCCATCCGAGCAGTACTTC; CDR3 protein: CASSFSGQLPSEQYF
J gene: TRBJ1-3; clone size: .; D gene: .; V gene: TRBV19; CDR3 DNA: TGTGCCAGCAGGACCGGGACAATCTCTGGAAACACCATATATTTT; CDR3 protein: CASRTGTISGNTIYF
J gene: TRBJ1-4; clone size: .; D gene: .; V gene: TRBV7-9; CDR3 DNA: TGTGCCAGCAGCTCCGTAACTCAGTGGGAAAAACTGTTTTTT; CDR3 protein: CASSSVTQWEKLFF
J gene: TRBJ1-2; clone size: .; D gene: .; V gene: TRBV2; CDR3 DNA: TGTGCCAGCAGTGACACCACTAACTATGGCTACACCTTC; CDR3 protein: CASSDTTNYGYTF
J gene: TRBJ2-3; clone size: .; D gene: TRBD1; V gene: TRBV6-5; CDR3 DNA: TGTGCCAGCAGTTACCAGGGACAGGGCACAGATACGCAGTATTTT; CDR3 protein: CASSYQGQGTDTQYF
J gene: TRBJ2-7; clone size: few; D gene: TRBD1; V gene: TRBV5-6; CDR3 DNA: TGTGCCAGCAGCACAGGGGCCATCTCCTACGAGCAGTACTTC; CDR3 protein: CASSTGAISYEQYF
J gene: TRBJ1-5; clone size: .; D gene: TRBD1; V gene: TRBV30; CDR3 DNA: TGTGCCTGGGGGGACAGTACTAATCAGCCCCAGCATTTT; CDR3 protein: CAWGDSTNQPQHF
J gene: TRBJ2-2; clone size: .; D gene: TRBD2; V gene: TRBV6-4; CDR3 DNA: TGTGCCAGCAGGTGTCTAGCGGGGGTAAGGAACACCGGGGAGCTGTTTTTT; CDR3 protein: CASRCLAGVRNTGELFF
J gene: TRBJ1-5; clone size: .; D gene: .; V gene: TRBV28; CDR3 DNA: TGTGCCAGCAGTTTAACAGCCCAGCATTTT; CDR3 protein: CASSLTAQHF
J gene: TRBJ1-5; clone size: .; D gene: .; V gene: TRBV28; CDR3 DNA: TGTGCCAGCAATTCAGGGGCAGGGTCAGTTCAGCCCCAGCATTTT; CDR3 protein: CASNSGAGSVQPQHF
J gene: TRBJ1-5; clone size: .; D gene: .; V gene: TRBV10-3; CDR3 DNA: TGTGCCATCAGTGAGTCGACCGGTCAGCCCCAGCATTTT; CDR3 protein: CAISESTGQPQHF
J gene: TRBJ1-4; clone size: .; D gene: .; V gene: TRBV10-3; CDR3 DNA: TGTGCCATCAGTGAGGGAGGGATAAAACTGTTTTTT; CDR3 protein: CAISEGGIKLFF
J gene: TRBJ1-4; clone size: .; D gene: TRBD1; V gene: TRBV18; CDR3 DNA: TGTGCCAGCTCATACGACAGGGGGAATGAAAAACTGTTTTTT; CDR3 protein: CASSYDRGNEKLFF
J gene: TRBJ1-1; clone size: .; D gene: TRBD1; V gene: TRBV18; CDR3 DNA: TGTGCCAGCTCACGTCCGGGACAGGGGCCCAACACTGAAGCTTTCTTT; CDR3 protein: CASSRPGQGPNTEAFF